A single TCR beta chain is shown here with its context. Its antigen is undetermined. The sample belongs to a study of shared clonotypes between healthy human individuals. Study-wide results and caveats: The naive CD4 repertoires of several donors were compared, and approximately 4.7% of clonotypes were shared. Estimated richness values were generally larger in naive subsets than in memory subsets. Rarefaction demonstrated incomplete sorted-subset sequencing despite large depth.

Profiled with immunoSEQ multiplex PCR; TCRdb holds only in-frame clones, not every one. This table holds about 1,500,000 clones, roughly 96% found once. The sequence was collected from a man aged 25 to 40 in good health. Sequencing was performed on naive CD4+ T cells sorted from blood. Subset meaning: CD45RA+ positively selected.

The CDR3 region is CASSERTGSAGELFF. As DNA, the CDR3 is TGTGCCAGCAGCGAGAGGACAGGCAGCGCCGGGGAGCTGTTTTTT. This chain uses TRBV9 with TRBJ2-2; 7 bases agree with TRBD1. Losses at the gene ends were 3 bases for V and 6 bases for J; bases not matched to a gene: 8. Germline V gene lookup returns CDR1 SGDLS and CDR2 YYNGEE. This CDR3 is built from 15 residues. Variable domain in full (rest from reference TRBV9 and TRBJ2-2): DSGVTQTPKHLITATGQRVTLRCSPRSGDLSVYWYQQSLDQGLQFLIQYYNGEERAKGNILERFSAQQFPDLHSELNLSSLELGDSALYFCASSERTGSAGELFFGEGSRLTVL.